This T cell receptor (beta chain) was profiled in a study of regulatory T cells in long-lasting Graves disease. For TCR beta, libraries came from iRepertoire HTBI primers and Arm-PCR of CDR3 regions. MiXCR, run by TCRdb on the multiplex PCR reads, gives a single entry per CDR3 protein. The sample carries 420,000 or so distinct CDR3 sequences, 23% recorded once. Described time point: persistent/refractory GD, antithyroid drugs over 5 years with positive TRAb. RNA extracted from PBMCs served as the sequencing template. The CDR3 extends over 14 amino acids. The germline V gene has CDR1 MDHEN and CDR2 SYDVKM. V lost 3 bases and J lost 5, with 13 bases in between.

The receptor was isolated from a female donor with Graves disease. This rearrangement joins TRBV28 to TRBJ2-5; possibly TRBD1 for D (6 bases). The sequencing here drew on peripheral blood mononuclear cells (PBMCs), taken when the disease was refractory, from a patient treated with antithyroid drugs. The CDR3 bases are TGTGCCAGCAGTTTTGGGGGCGCTGAGGAGACCCAGTACTTC. Its protein product is CASSFGGAEETQYF.